This T cell receptor (beta chain) emerged from a study of T cells after yellow fever vaccination. Study details: Fractions low in cell number were prepared with SMART-Seq v4 Ultra Low Input. Study results and limitations: Sorted repertoires could include abundant contaminating clonotypes from bulk cells. Though it reached lower strength, the secondary response hit its peak faster, day 5 versus 15.

MiXCR, run by TCRdb on the 5' RACE reads, gives a single entry per CDR3 protein. Of some 550,000 distinct CDR3 sequences in the sample, 15% to 20% were seen once. V lost 3 bases and J 12 bases, leaving 15 bases between the germline ends. This CDR3 has 13 residues. Note on this clonotype: Its matching antigen is unknown.

The chain couples TRBV12-3 or TRBV12-4 to TRBJ2-1, with D unclear. Sequenced here: PBMCs, sampled 15 days after the yellow fever booster vaccination. The TCR sequence derives from a man aged 30-40 years who received the YFV17D yellow fever vaccine. The CDR3 spells CASSLGSLMGQFF. DNA of the CDR3: TGTGCCAGCAGTTTGGGCTCCCTCATGGGGCAGTTCTTC.